Shown below are 15 T cell receptor beta chains from a single sample sequenced in a study of tumor-infiltrating lymphocytes in primary liver carcinoma. The study co-extracted DNA and RNA from 20-30 mg of unsorted bulk tissue. From approximately 0.5 ug of total RNA, TCR beta-specific cDNA was reverse-transcribed using a constant-region primer. Slightly modified ARM-PCR served as the procedure for the TCR beta libraries. These libraries came from three rounds of nested multiplex PCR. TRBV1-TRBV30 forward primers paired with a C-beta reverse primer were used in the first two PCR rounds, which ran roughly 10 cycles each. One entry per CDR3 protein results from TCRdb running MiXCR on the multiplex PCR reads. The sample contains under 30,000 distinct CDR3 sequences, nearly 80% of which appear only once. The source material was liver tumor tissue from sampling region 3. Subset here: tumor region T3, left-lateral pole. The receptors originated from a man aged 40-49 years with primary liver carcinoma and hepatitis B virus infection.

Regarding this clonotype: The germline gene is not matched at one end of the junction; a read error may be the cause. The chain has TRBV4-2 and TRBJ2-7; D unclear. Germline CDR1 is LGHNA and CDR2 is YNFKEQ. CDR3 length: 12 amino acids. DNA for the CDR3: TGTGCCAGCTGCCGAGGTGTGAACGAGCAGTATTTC. The encoded protein is CASCRGVNEQYF.

This sequence joins TRBV6-1 and TRBJ2-5; D is tentatively TRBD1 or TRBD2 (5 bases each). Germline lookup yields CDR1 MNHNS and CDR2 SASEGT. This CDR3 is built from 15 residues. The V gene lost 6 bases and the J gene lost 7 bases, with 21 bases spanning the gap. The CDR3 DNA reads TGTGCCAGCAGCACCTACGGATCAGGGAGAATGACCCAGTACTTC. Its protein is CASSTYGSGRMTQYF.

A note on this clonotype: Since the CDR3 does not end with the conserved phenylalanine or tryptophan, this likely comes from a read error. Because the CDR3's place on the DNA is in doubt, the DNA is left out and the CDR3 is given as listed by TCRdb. Here the CDR3 reads CASSFGGLNEHFI. The J gene is TRBJ2-1, the V gene TRBV7-9; the table names TRBD1, a call not compared with the DNA. Germline loops: CDR1 SEHNR, CDR2 FQNEAQ (reference sequence). Inclusive of both ends, the CDR3 amounts to 13 amino acids.

On this clonotype itself: A single base separates this from a much larger clone, so it may be a read error. The chain uses TRBV7-3 and TRBJ2-2; tentative D call: TRBD2 (6 bases). The CDR3 runs to 16 residues. Germline CDR1 and CDR2: SGHTA and FQGTGA. DNA for the CDR3: TGTCCCAGCAGCCCTACGGGGACTGAGAACACCGGGGAGCTGTTTTTT. This sequence encodes CPSSPTGTENTGELFF.

Comment on this clonotype: As the CDR3 is not closed by the conserved phenylalanine or tryptophan, this likely results from a read error. The rearrangement uses TRBV19 and TRBJ2-2, with D perhaps matching TRBD1 (5 bases). The CDR3 has 14 residues. Trimming removed 3 bases at V and 6 bases at J, with 11 bases between. In germline, CDR1 is LNHDA, CDR2 SQIVND (reference sequence). In DNA form, the CDR3 reads TGTGCCAGTAGTATCTCTCCAGGGTCCGGGGAGCTGTTTTAT. It codes for CASSISPGSGELFY.

The chain is built from TRBV12-3 or TRBV12-4 and TRBJ2-7; D not resolved. This CDR3 has 16 amino acids. CDR3 protein: CAGSLIGPGSSYEQYF. CDR3 sequence (DNA): TGTGCTGGCAGTTTAATAGGCCCCGGTAGCTCCTACGAGCAGTACTTC.

As regards this clonotype: Mismatch with germline at one junction end may stem from a read error. The V call is TRBV11-2, the J call TRBJ2-7, with unresolved D. Germline lookup yields CDR1 SGHAT and CDR2 FQNNGV. The CDR3 is made up of 14 amino acids. CDR3 protein: CVSSLTDGAYKQYF. For the CDR3, the DNA is TGTGTCAGCAGCTTAACCGACGGAGCCTACAAGCAGTACTTC.

Comments on this clonotype: Relative to the germline gene, one junction end is altered; a read error may explain this. V gene TRBV11-2 combines with J gene TRBJ2-7; TRBD1 matches 9 bases. Germline V CDR1 and CDR2: SGHAT, FQNNGV. CDR3 length: 16 residues. The CDR3 nucleotides read TGTGTCAGCAGTTTCATACAGGGGGCCATACATAACGAACAGTACTTC. Protein: CVSSFIQGAIHNEQYF.

This clonotype was counted a few times. A junction end diverges from the germline sequence, so it may reflect a read error. The chain has TRBV4-1 and TRBJ2-7, with D perhaps assigned TRBD1 or TRBD2 (5 bases each). The CDR3 loop spans 14 amino acids. Germline V CDR1 and CDR2: MGHRA, YSYEKL. CDR3 in DNA: TGCGCCAACAGCTTGAGGGACGAGCTCGGCGAGCAATACTTC. Its translation: CANSLRDELGEQYF.

The gene calls are TRBV12-3 or TRBV12-4 and TRBJ1-5; weak D call: TRBD1 (6 bases). The CDR3 covers 14 residues. Trimming stripped 7 bases from V and 7 bases from J, with 17 bases between. The CDR3 spells CASINTGKVQPQHF. CDR3 sequence (DNA): TGTGCCAGCATTAATACAGGGAAGGTACAGCCCCAGCATTTT.

On this clonotype itself: Sequence at one end of the junction differs from germline and may be a read error. The genes are TRBV4-2 and TRBJ2-5; the match to TRBD2 covers 9 bases. The CDR3 has 19 residues. Germline CDR1 and CDR2: LGHNA and YNFKEQ. This CDR3 reads CAGSQDSFSGRFSSETHYF. CDR3 DNA sequence: TGTGCCGGCAGCCAAGATTCTTTCAGCGGGAGGTTTAGTTCGGAGACCCACTACTTC.

This clonotype has a handful of counts. One junction end disagrees with the germline gene, perhaps due to a read error. The chain employs TRBV6-5 and TRBJ2-3; tentatively, D is TRBD1 or TRBD2 (5 bases each). Germline values: CDR1 MNHEY, CDR2 SVGAGI. CDR3 length: 15 residues. The CDR3, as DNA: TGTACCAGCAGTCTTACAGCGGACAACCTGGATGCGCAGTATTTT. As protein: CTSSLTADNLDAQYF.

Turning to this clonotype: Given a much more abundant clone one base away, this may be a read error. The chain joins TRBV5-5 to TRBJ1-1; D is unclear. V lost 0 bases and J lost 1, with 10 bases in between. The CDR3 contains 15 residues. Per germline, CDR1 SGHKS and CDR2 YYEKEE (reference sequence). In DNA form, the CDR3 reads TGTGCCAGCAGCTTGGTCCGGGGAGCGAACACTGAAGCTTTCTTT. Translation gives CASSLVRGANTEAFF.

Details on this clonotype: A read error is likely, as this CDR3 ends without the conserved phenylalanine or tryptophan. The chain employs TRBV11-2 and TRBJ2-1; D is uncertain. Trimming stripped 2 bases from V and 9 bases from J, with 14 bases between. Germline CDR1 and CDR2: SGHAT and FQNNGV. This CDR3 region has 14 residues. The CDR3 DNA reads as TGTGCCAGCAGCTTATGCTGGCTAGTTAGTGAGCAGTTCTTA. It translates to CASSLCWLVSEQFL.

As regards this clonotype: One end of the junction fails to match germline, which may point to a read error. V and J are TRBV11-2 and TRBJ2-2; TRBD2 is a possible D gene (5 bases). This CDR3 is built from 17 residues. Germline CDR1 reads SGHAT; CDR2 reads FQNNGV. The CDR3 here is CASSLALGGAKTGELFF. CDR3 coding DNA: TGTGCAAGCAGCTTAGCATTAGGAGGAGCGAAGACCGGGGAGCTATTTTTT.